These 24 T cell receptor beta chains originate from one sample sequenced in a study of T cell changes during pregnancy in multiple sclerosis (dated by TCRdb to the late 2010s). Receptors were amplified or captured by the immunoSEQ multiplex PCR assay. TCRdb took over this immuneACCESS table, retaining in-frame rearrangements with V and J assigned. Such tables are incomplete; in checked studies, under half of the missing clones stem from an unresolved V gene, and the remainder is unexplained. For this sample the table gives about 36,000 clones, of which about 88% were detected only once. The ten largest clonotypes hold around 11% of the sample. The sequenced sample was CD8+ T cells from peripheral blood mononuclear cells, obtained in the third trimester of pregnancy. These receptors originate from a female donor with multiple sclerosis, enrolled in a pregnancy study.

The chain uses TRBV5-4 and TRBJ1-1; a possible D gene is TRBD1 (5 bases). Germline loops: CDR1 SGHNT, CDR2 YYREEE (reference sequence). The length of the CDR3 is 15 residues. V dropped 6 bases and J dropped 5 bases, with 20 bases sitting between them. CDR3 nucleotide sequence: TGTGCCAGCATTTCGGGGGTCGCAGGCGGGACTGAAGCTTTCTTT. Amino acid sequence: CASISGVAGGTEAFF.

The chain joins TRBV5-4 to TRBJ1-1; the match to TRBD1 covers 7 bases. This CDR3 has 12 residues. V lost 7 bases, J lost 6 bases, and 6 bases stayed unmatched. The germline CDR1 and CDR2 sequences are SGHNT and YYREEE (reference sequence). CDR3 sequence: CASAGTGAEAFF. CDR3 in DNA: TGTGCCAGCGCGGGAACAGGGGCTGAAGCTTTCTTT. The variable domain in full, completed from reference TRBV5-4 and TRBJ1-1, reads ETGVTQSPTHLIKTRGQQVTLRCSSQSGHNTVSWYQQALGQGPQFIFQYYREEENGRGNFPPRFSGLQFPNYSSELNVNALELDDSALYLCASAGTGAEAFFGQGTRLTVV.

The chain recombines TRBV9 with TRBJ2-3; maybe TRBD2 (6 bases). Germline CDR1 is SGDLS and CDR2 is YYNGEE. This CDR3 has 15 amino acids. Deletions cut 0 bases from V and 3 bases from J, with 11 bases between. CDR3 sequence reads: CASSVDGLATDTQYF. DNA for the CDR3: TGTGCCAGCAGCGTAGATGGTCTAGCGACAGATACGCAGTATTTT.

This clone was recorded once. The chain couples TRBV7-3 to TRBJ2-2, with D uncertain. Germline V lookup: CDR1 SGHTA, CDR2 FQGTGA. The CDR3 has 9 amino acids. Trimming took off 10 bases at V and 7 bases at J, with 4 bases between the two ends. CDR3 amino acids: CATGGELFF. CDR3 sequence (DNA): TGTGCCACCGGCGGGGAGCTGTTTTTT.

This clone has a count of ten or more. This chain's CDR3 is CASSQDGKGSVETQYF. CDR3 DNA: TGCGCCAGCAGCCAAGATGGAAAGGGTAGCGTAGAGACCCAGTACTTC. The rearrangement links TRBV4-3 to TRBJ2-5, with D possibly TRBD2 on 5 matching bases. Germline CDR1 and CDR2: LGHNA and YSLEER. V gave up 0 bases and J gave up 4 bases, with 15 bases separating them. There are 16 residues in the CDR3.

The chain has TRBV6-5 and TRBJ1-5; the D is unclear. Per the germline V gene, CDR1 is MNHEY and CDR2 is SVGAGI. V gave up 6 bases and J gave up 5 bases, with 8 bases separating them. The CDR3 length is 12 residues. The CDR3 region has the DNA TGTGCCAGCAGACCTACCCATCAGCCCCAGCATTTT. It codes for CASRPTHQPQHF.

This rearrangement joins TRBV11-2 to TRBJ2-4, with TRBD2 matching over 12 bases. V trimming: 0 bases; J trimming: 6 bases; junction bases outside the gene matches: 3. The CDR3 consists of 16 residues. The germline V gene encodes CDR1 SGHAT and CDR2 FQNNGV. The CDR3 spells CASSLEASGRGNIQYF. The CDR3 DNA follows: TGTGCCAGCAGCTTAGAGGCTAGCGGGAGGGGAAACATTCAGTACTTC.

The rearrangement links TRBV29-1 to TRBJ2-1, with D maybe TRBD2 (6 bases). The CDR3 totals 13 residues. The ends were cut back, 4 bases at V and 5 bases at J, with 12 bases in the middle. Germline V lookup: CDR1 SQVTM, CDR2 ANQGSEA. The CDR3 nucleotides read TGCAGCGTTGCGTCCGGGGGTCACAATGAGCAGTTCTTC. It is translated as CSVASGGHNEQFF.

In this sample, this clone turned up once. The gene calls are TRBV27 and TRBJ1-1, with TRBD1 matching 7 bases. V shed 6 bases and J 4 bases; nucleotides not matched to a gene: 11. Looked up from germline, CDR1 is MNHEY and CDR2 is SMNVEV (reference sequence). The CDR3 contains 15 residues. The CDR3 spells CASRPIRTGSTEAFF. The CDR3, as DNA: TGTGCCAGCAGACCAATAAGGACAGGCAGCACTGAAGCTTTCTTT.

The chain has TRBV10-3 and TRBJ1-1; tentative D call: TRBD1 (5 bases). V was shortened by 3 bases and J by 5 bases, with 10 bases between the two germline ends. The CDR3 runs 13 residues. Germline V lookup: CDR1 ENHRY, CDR2 SYGVKD. The CDR3 sequence is CAISDRGGTEAFF. The CDR3 region has the DNA TGTGCCATCAGTGATCGCGGGGGGACTGAAGCTTTCTTT.

The genes are TRBV27 and TRBJ2-1; D is ambiguous. This CDR3 spans 14 amino acids. Between the trimmed V and J ends, which lost 3 bases and 6 bases, there was a span of 12 bases. Germline lookup yields CDR1 MNHEY and CDR2 SMNVEV (reference sequence). CDR3 in amino acids: CASSFDGWSNEQFF. The CDR3 nucleotides read TGTGCCAGCAGTTTTGACGGGTGGAGCAATGAGCAGTTCTTC.

This clone was seen just once. V usage is TRBV29-1 and J usage is TRBJ1-1, with a weak D call TRBD1 (6 bases). The CDR3 is 12 amino acids. The V end was cut by 5 bases, the J end by 8 bases, with 15 bases between. From germline, CDR1 is SQVTM and CDR2 ANQGSEA. The DNA of the CDR3 is TGCAGCGTTAGGGACACCCCTCTGGAAGCTTTCTTT. Amino acid sequence: CSVRDTPLEAFF.

The chain employs TRBV5-1 and TRBJ2-1, with unresolved D. The CDR3 spans 16 residues. Trimming removed 0 bases from V and 0 bases from J, with 10 bases in between. Germline CDR1 and CDR2: SGHRS and YFSETQ. CDR3 sequence: CASSLVSASSYNEQFF. In DNA, the CDR3 is TGCGCCAGCAGCTTGGTTTCAGCGAGCTCCTACAATGAGCAGTTCTTC.

This chain connects TRBV29-1 to TRBJ2-1, with D unclear. Germline assignment: CDR1 SQVTM and CDR2 ANQGSEA. The V gene lost 0 bases and the J gene lost 1 base, with 4 bases spanning the gap. The CDR3 consists of 13 residues. Here the CDR3 reads CSVEDSSYNEQFF. The CDR3 DNA is TGCAGCGTTGAAGACTCGTCCTACAATGAGCAGTTCTTC.

J is TRBJ1-5 and V is TRBV7-9; a possible D gene is TRBD1 (6 bases). Germline values: CDR1 SEHNR, CDR2 FQNEAQ (reference sequence). Trimming left V 4 bases short and J 9 bases short, with 16 bases between. The CDR3 consists of 14 residues. In DNA form, the CDR3 reads TGTGCCAGCAGCTCAAAAGACAGGTACTGGCCCCAGCATTTT. It yields the protein CASSSKDRYWPQHF.

This clone was seen a few times. The rearrangement links TRBV9 to TRBJ1-2; TRBD1 matches at 8 bases. Germline CDR1 is SGDLS and CDR2 is YYNGEE. The V gene end was trimmed by 0 bases and the J gene end by 0 bases; junction bases not matched to a gene: 4. The CDR3 has 16 amino acids. CDR3: CASSVAGTGPNYGYTF. In DNA, the CDR3 is TGTGCCAGCAGCGTAGCTGGGACAGGCCCTAACTATGGCTACACCTTC.

V gene TRBV10-3 combines with J gene TRBJ2-7; D is ambiguous. Trimming left V 0 bases short and J 0 bases short, with 6 bases between. The germline CDR1 and CDR2 sequences are ENHRY and SYGVKD. The CDR3 contains 14 residues. The CDR3 reads CAISESRHSYEQYF. The CDR3 nucleotides read TGTGCCATCAGTGAGTCCAGACACTCCTACGAGCAGTACTTC.

The chain recombines TRBV7-6 with TRBJ2-1; D may be TRBD2 (6 bases). In germline, CDR1 is SGHVS, CDR2 FNYEAQ. CDR3 size: 13 residues. The germline V and J ends were trimmed by 1 base and 8 bases, with 9 bases remaining between them. CDR3 coding DNA: TGTGCCAGCAGCTTAGGGCCGGGAGATGAGCAGTTCTTC. Its protein is CASSLGPGDEQFF.

The chain links TRBV23-1 to TRBJ1-2; maybe TRBD1 (5 bases). TRBV23-1 is an ORF, and what it does is uncertain. V was shortened by 2 bases and J by 2 bases, with 12 bases between the two germline ends. This CDR3 has 15 residues. CDR3 sequence: CASSQVGRENYGYTF. The CDR3, as DNA: TGCGCCAGCAGTCAAGTAGGCAGGGAAAACTATGGCTACACCTTC.

The rearrangement joins TRBV4-2 to TRBJ2-7, with D possibly being TRBD1 (5 bases). V lost 1 base and J lost 3, with 10 bases in between. The length of the CDR3 is 14 residues. Per the germline V gene, CDR1 is LGHNA and CDR2 is YNFKEQ. In DNA form, the CDR3 reads TGTGCCAGCAGCCAAGGGTTTCAGGGCTACGAGCAGTACTTC. Residues: CASSQGFQGYEQYF.

The rearrangement links TRBV5-4 to TRBJ2-3, with 7 bases matching TRBD1. The CDR3 length is 16 residues. Trimming cost V 0 bases and J 1 base; bases outside gene matches: 5. Germline CDR1 is SGHNT and CDR2 is YYREEE (reference sequence). The CDR3 here is CASSLAGTVGTDTQYF. DNA for the CDR3: TGTGCCAGCAGCTTGGCCGGGACAGTAGGCACAGATACGCAGTATTTT.

The rearrangement links TRBV4-1 to TRBJ2-7; 9 bases align to TRBD1. V trimming: 1 base; J trimming: 2 bases; junction bases outside the gene matches: 3. Looked up from germline, CDR1 is MGHRA and CDR2 is YSYEKL. The CDR3 loop spans 15 amino acids. The CDR3 loop is CASSQAGTGTYEQYF. The CDR3 DNA follows: TGCGCCAGCAGCCAAGCGGGGACAGGGACCTACGAGCAGTACTTC.

The chain links TRBV30 to TRBJ2-3; 10 bases align to TRBD2. V trimming: 7 bases; J trimming: 3 bases; junction bases outside the gene matches: 10. The CDR3 extends over 15 amino acids. Germline CDR1 reads GTSNPN; CDR2 reads SVGIG (reference sequence). The CDR3 is CASSSGSAWTDTQYF. The CDR3 coding sequence is TGTGCCTCTTCTAGCGGGAGTGCGTGGACAGATACGCAGTATTTT.

The chain couples TRBV6-6 to TRBJ1-1; D may be TRBD1 (6 bases). This CDR3 comprises 14 residues. Trimming left V 6 bases short and J 0 bases short, with 11 bases between. Germline-derived CDR1 and CDR2 are MNHNY and SVGAGI (reference sequence). In DNA, the CDR3 is TGTGCCAGCAGGCCAGGACAGATGAACACTGAAGCTTTCTTT. Its protein is CASRPGQMNTEAFF.